A selection of T cell receptor beta chains follows, all from one sample in a study of T cells in Graves' hyperthyroidism and ophthalmopathy. TCRdb re-analysed the multiplex PCR reads in MiXCR, keeping a single row per CDR3 protein. In the table there are some 270,000 distinct CDR3 sequences, roughly 13% of which are singletons. The sequencing sample was made of blood. The receptors here all came from a woman aged 40 to 49 with Graves' hyperthyroidism. CDR3s include the opening cysteine and the closing phenylalanine or tryptophan. A D gene is named only where the DNA matches it firmly. A clone size is listed for some rows: how often the clone was seen (once, few, many), or a class if it is expanded.

J,V,size,D,DNA,CDR3
TRBJ2-1,TRBV30,-,-,TGTGCCTGGAGGGCGGGAACAAATGAGCAGTTCTTC,CAWRAGTNEQFF
TRBJ1-1,TRBV7-9,-,-,TGTGCCAGCAGCTCCCCCCCCGACAGGCCTATGACTGAAGCTTTCTTT,CASSSPPDRPMTEAFF
TRBJ1-5,TRBV12-3/TRBV12-4,many,-,TGTGCCAGCAGATCAGGGGCTAGCAATCAGCCCCAGCATTTT,CASRSGASNQPQHF
TRBJ1-1,TRBV30,many,-,TGTGCCTGGGGGGACGCATTCACTGAAGCTTTCTTT,CAWGDAFTEAFF
TRBJ2-4,TRBV7-2,many,TRBD2,TGTGCCAGCAGCTTAACTCGCCTAGCGGGAGGGGGAAACATTCAGTACTTC,CASSLTRLAGGGNIQYF
TRBJ1-1,TRBV19,few,-,TGTGCCAGTAGTATAGGGACTTTTTTGTCCACTGAAGCTTTCTTT,CASSIGTFLSTEAFF
TRBJ1-1,TRBV20-1,-,-,TGCAGTGCCCCAACGCCAGGGGCGCAAATCTTT,CSAPTPGAQIF
TRBJ2-7,TRBV20-1,many,TRBD2,TGCAGTGCTGCGACAGCTCTAGCGGGGGCCTACGAGCAGTACTTC,CSAATALAGAYEQYF
TRBJ2-2,TRBV28,-,TRBD2,TGTGCCAGCAGTCCGGGACTAACAGAAAGTCCCGGGGAGCTGTTTTTT,CASSPGLTESPGELFF
TRBJ2-7,TRBV12-3/TRBV12-4,many,-,TGTGCCAGCAGCCGAAAGGCCTACGAGCAGTACTTC,CASSRKAYEQYF
TRBJ2-1,TRBV7-3,many,-,TGTGCCAGCAGCTTACTGGACAGTCCCGGGGGTGAGCAGTTCTTC,CASSLLDSPGGEQFF
TRBJ2-5,TRBV12-3/TRBV12-4,many,TRBD2,TGTGCCAGCAGTTGGACTAGCGGGAGGAGGGAGACCCAGTACTTC,CASSWTSGRRETQYF
TRBJ2-1,TRBV7-9,many,-,TGTGCCAGCAGCCCGATGAAAAAGTCCTACAATGAGCAGTTCTTC,CASSPMKKSYNEQFF
TRBJ1-5,TRBV10-2,many,-,TGCGCCAGCAGTGAGTTGGCAGCGGATCAGCCCCAGCATTTT,CASSELAADQPQHF
TRBJ2-7,TRBV20-1,many,-,TGCAGTGCTAGAGGGGGGCGGGCGGGAGATACCTACGAGCAGTACTTC,CSARGGRAGDTYEQYF
TRBJ1-1,TRBV28,many,-,TGTGCCAGCAGGTTATGGGGGAACACTGAAGCTTTCTTT,CASRLWGNTEAFF
TRBJ2-7,TRBV20-1,many,TRBD2,TGCAGTGCTAGTGGCGCGGGAGACGAGCAGTACTTC,CSASGAGDEQYF
TRBJ1-6,TRBV28,many,-,TGTGCCAGCAGTTTAGAGAGGAGGTATTCACCCCTCCACTTT,CASSLERRYSPLHF
TRBJ2-1,TRBV5-6,many,-,TGTGCCAGCAGCTTCCCGCGGAGCTCCTACAATGAGCAGTTCTTC,CASSFPRSSYNEQFF
TRBJ2-7,TRBV30,many,TRBD1,TGTGCCTGGAAGGGACAGTCCTACGAGCAGTACTTC,CAWKGQSYEQYF
TRBJ2-1,TRBV12-3/TRBV12-4,many,TRBD2,TGTGCCAGCAGCCTCCCCCCAGCGGGAGACGACAATGAGCAGTTCTTC,CASSLPPAGDDNEQFF
TRBJ2-3,TRBV5-8,many,TRBD2,TGTGCCAGCAGCCGCCTAGCGGCTCTTAGCACAGATACGCAGTATTTT,CASSRLAALSTDTQYF
TRBJ2-5,TRBV7-2,once,TRBD2,TGTGCCAGCAGCTTAGTCCCAACTAGCGGGAGGGCCCAAGAGACCCAGTACTTC,CASSLVPTSGRAQETQYF
TRBJ1-4,TRBV2,many,-,TGTGCCAGCAGTGAACGTGTCGGGGAGAAACTGTTTTTT,CASSERVGEKLFF
TRBJ1-4,TRBV7-9,-,-,TGTGCCAGCAGCTCCCTACAGGGTCATGAAAAACTGTTTTTT,CASSSLQGHEKLFF
TRBJ2-7,TRBV6-2/TRBV6-3,many,-,TGTGCCACCTGGCGCCACGGTTCCTACGAGCAGTACTTC,CATWRHGSYEQYF
TRBJ2-1,TRBV4-1,few,TRBD2,TGCGCCAGCAGCCAAGACCCCTTCAAAGCGGGAGAAGGCAATGAGCAGTTCTTC,CASSQDPFKAGEGNEQFF
TRBJ1-6,TRBV7-9,few,TRBD1,TGTGCCAGCAGCCCAAGGACAGGGCGAAATTCACCCCTCCACTTT,CASSPRTGRNSPLHF